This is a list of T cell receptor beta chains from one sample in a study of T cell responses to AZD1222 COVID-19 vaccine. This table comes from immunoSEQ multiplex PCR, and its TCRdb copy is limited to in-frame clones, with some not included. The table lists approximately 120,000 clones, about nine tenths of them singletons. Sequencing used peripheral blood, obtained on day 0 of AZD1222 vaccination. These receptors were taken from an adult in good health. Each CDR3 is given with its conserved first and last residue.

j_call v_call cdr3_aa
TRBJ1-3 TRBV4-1 CASSPGQGARNTIYF
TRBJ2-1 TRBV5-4 CASRALDGYNEQFF
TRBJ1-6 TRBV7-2 CASSLAQKNSPLHF
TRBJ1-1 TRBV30 CAWQFRGRGNTEAFF
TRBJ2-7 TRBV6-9 CASIQGPPGPGGAYEQYF
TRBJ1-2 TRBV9 CASSDGTGYEGGYTF
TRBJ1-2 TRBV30 CARNSNYGYTF
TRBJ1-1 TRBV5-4 CASSLGTGGKAEAFF
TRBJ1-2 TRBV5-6 CASSLYLIDGYTF
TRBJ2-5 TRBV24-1 CATSEHRTGGGQETQYF
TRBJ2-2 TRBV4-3 CASSQDPLAGGTGELFF
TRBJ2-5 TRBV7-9 CASSLALHPFDSYQETQYF
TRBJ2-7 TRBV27 CASSSRPLAFSYEQYF
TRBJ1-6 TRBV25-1 CASSERGSVSPLHF
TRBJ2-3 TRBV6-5 CASKEVGITDTQYF
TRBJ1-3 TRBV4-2 CASSQEVYEAIYF
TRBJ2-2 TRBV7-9 CASSLGVLLTGELFF
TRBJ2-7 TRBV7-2 CASSIPPGQGASYEQYF
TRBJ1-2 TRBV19 CASTRDGNYGYTF
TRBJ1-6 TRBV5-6 CASTSTSTGTNSPLHF
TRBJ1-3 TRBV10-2 CASLLGPGGNTIYF
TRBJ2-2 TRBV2 CASSEIRGRRGELFF
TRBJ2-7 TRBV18 CASSPTPDGTYEQYF
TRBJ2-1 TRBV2 CASSDLAESYNEQFF
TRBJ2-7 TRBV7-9 CASSSTGNLYEQYF
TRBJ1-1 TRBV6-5 CASSTPGRSPEAFF
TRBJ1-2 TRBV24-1 CATSDLPGGNYGYTF
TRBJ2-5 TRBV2 CASRMDWGAETQYF
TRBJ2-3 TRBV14 CASSHERGPTDTQYF
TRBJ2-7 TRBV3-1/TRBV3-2 CASSQLQGAYEQYF
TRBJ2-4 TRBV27 CASSQGQGNIQYF
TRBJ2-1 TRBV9 CASSVFVAGNEQFF
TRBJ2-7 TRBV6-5 CASRDRGAYEQYF
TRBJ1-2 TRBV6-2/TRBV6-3 CASSNAGDNYGYTF
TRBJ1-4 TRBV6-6 CASRPRQGSEKLFF
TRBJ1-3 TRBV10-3 CAISETRGSGNTIYF
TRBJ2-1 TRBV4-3 CASSQDEGYVAGGQNEQFF
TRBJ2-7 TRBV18 CASSPGVEAYEQYF
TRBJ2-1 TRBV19 CASSVTTPGFEQFF
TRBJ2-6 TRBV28 CASSPGDTGANVLTF
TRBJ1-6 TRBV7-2 CASSLGGGDSPLHF
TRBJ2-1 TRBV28 CASIPASGGYSSYNEQFF
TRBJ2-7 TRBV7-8 CASSLAGTGGADEQYF
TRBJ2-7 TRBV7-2 CASSLSSYEQYF
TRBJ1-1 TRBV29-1 CSVHDLGAEAFF
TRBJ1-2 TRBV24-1 CATSDPPPSYGYTF
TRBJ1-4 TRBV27 CASSQGRGREHNEKLFF
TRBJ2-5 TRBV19 CASSDLGETQYF
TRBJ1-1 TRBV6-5 CASRTEWTNTEAFF
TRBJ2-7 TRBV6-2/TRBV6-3 CASSSPRGAGYEQYF
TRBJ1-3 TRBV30 CAWQPPFELNTIYF
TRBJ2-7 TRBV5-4 CASSLEVTDYEQYF
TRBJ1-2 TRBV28 CASRGTQRAGYTF